The 16 T cell receptor beta chains listed next were all sequenced from one sample in a study of blood T cell repertoires in COVID-19. Assay: immunoSEQ multiplex PCR; the TCRdb copy retains only in-frame clones and omits some. The sample lists roughly 16,000 clones, 70% to 90% occurring once. Material for sequencing was peripheral blood. The receptors stem from a man aged 65 to 85 in a cohort sampled during active COVID-19.

The sample holds a few counts of this clone. This rearrangement joins TRBV5-1 to TRBJ2-1; 9 bases map to TRBD1. The germline CDR1 and CDR2 sequences are SGHRS and YFSETQ. J gave up 8 bases and V 4 bases, and 10 bases lay outside the gene matches. The CDR3 runs to 15 residues. The CDR3 reads CASSTDRGDGDEQFF. The CDR3 DNA reads as TGCGCCAGCAGCACCGACAGGGGGGATGGGGATGAGCAGTTCTTC. The variable domain in full, completed from reference TRBV5-1 and TRBJ2-1, reads KAGVTQTPRYLIKTRGQQVTLSCSPISGHRSVSWYQQTPGQGLQFLFEYFSETQRNKGNFPGRFSGRQFSNSRSEMNVSTLELGDSALYLCASSTDRGDGDEQFFGPGTRLTVL.

Of note for this clone: Other DNA sequences in this specimen translate into the identical CDR3. The J gene is TRBJ2-2, the V gene TRBV4-1, with D possibly matching TRBD2 (6 bases). CDR1 MGHRA and CDR2 YSYEKL come from the germline V gene. This CDR3 is built from 17 residues. Trimming left V 0 bases short and J 3 bases short, with 14 bases between. As DNA, the CDR3 is TGCGCCAGCAGCCAAGATGTAACGACGGGGGACACCGGGGAGCTGTTTTTT. As protein: CASSQDVTTGDTGELFF.

The CDR3 nucleotides are TGCGCCAGCAGCCCTCAGGTCCGGGGTGAAAAACTGTTTTTT. Its protein product is CASSPQVRGEKLFF. The V gene is TRBV4-1, the J gene TRBJ1-4; D uncertain. This CDR3 region has 14 residues. CDR1 MGHRA and CDR2 YSYEKL come from the germline V gene. Trimming shortened V by 4 bases and J by 7 bases, and 13 bases separated the two germline ends.

The chain has TRBV28 and TRBJ2-7, with 8 bases lining up with TRBD2. CDR1 and CDR2 (germline): MDHEN, SYDVKM. The CDR3 is 17 residues long. V shed 4 bases and J 5 bases; nucleotides not matched to a gene: 16. The CDR3 here is CASSSSPLAESLNEQYF. The CDR3 DNA sequence: TGTGCCAGCAGTTCCAGCCCACTAGCGGAATCCCTCAACGAGCAGTACTTC.

The rearrangement joins TRBV2 to TRBJ2-7; the D is unclear. The CDR3 has 12 residues. V lost 6 bases, J lost 1 base, and 7 bases lay in between. Germline CDR1 reads SNHLY; CDR2 reads FYNNEI. DNA of the CDR3: TGTGCCAGCAGACCCGGTTCCTACGAGCAGTACTTC. It translates to CASRPGSYEQYF.

The chain employs TRBV10-3 and TRBJ1-1; 7 bases line up with TRBD1. This CDR3 is 14 amino acids long. J gave up 6 bases and V 3 bases, and 7 bases lay outside the gene matches. CDR1 is ENHRY and CDR2 is SYGVKD in the germline V gene. CDR3: CAISEQGSGAEAFF. DNA for the CDR3: TGTGCCATCAGTGAACAGGGGAGTGGTGCTGAAGCTTTCTTT.

The chain has TRBV7-2 and TRBJ2-7, with TRBD2 identical over 10 bases. From germline, CDR1 is SGHTA and CDR2 FQGNSA. CDR3 length: 15 amino acids. Trimming took 5 bases from V and 3 from J; bases not matched to a gene: 7. The CDR3 loop reads CASSPNPSGSYEQYF. In nucleotides, the CDR3 is TGTGCCAGCAGCCCAAACCCTAGCGGGAGCTACGAGCAGTACTTC.

Here the CDR3 reads CASTLAESTLVGELFF. CDR3 coding DNA: TGTGCCAGCACACTAGCGGAGTCCACTTTAGTCGGGGAGCTGTTTTTT. The chain couples TRBV7-9 to TRBJ2-2; 8 bases are shared with TRBD2. The V gene's germline CDR1 is SEHNR and CDR2 FQNEAQ (reference sequence). J lost 7 bases, V lost 7 bases, and 14 bases had no gene match. There are 16 residues in the CDR3.

V is TRBV7-3 and J is TRBJ1-1, with D perhaps TRBD1 (6 bases). Trimming left V 3 bases short and J 11 bases short, with 13 bases between. This CDR3 has 12 amino acids. Germline assignment: CDR1 SGHTA and CDR2 FQGTGA. The CDR3 protein is CASSFDGQKAFF. Written as DNA, the CDR3 is TGTGCCAGCAGCTTTGACGGACAGAAGGCTTTCTTT. The variable domain in full, with the rest retrieved from reference TRBV7-3 and TRBJ1-1, is GAGVSQTPSNKVTEKGKYVELRCDPISGHTALYWYRQSLGQGPEFLIYFQGTGAADDSGLPNDRFFAVRPEGSVSTLKIQRTERGDSAVYLCASSFDGQKAFFGQGTRLTVV.

This clone was seen more than once but under ten times. The chain couples TRBV2 to TRBJ2-1, with TRBD2 matching 15 bases. There are 18 residues in the CDR3. The V segment lost 6 bases and the J segment 3 bases; nucleotides outside the gene matches: 9. Germline CDR1 is SNHLY and CDR2 is FYNNEI. This CDR3 is CASRPPGLAGGGYNEQFF. CDR3 DNA: TGTGCCAGCAGACCTCCGGGACTAGCGGGAGGAGGCTACAATGAGCAGTTCTTC.

J is TRBJ2-7 and V is TRBV14; 9 bases fit TRBD2. V was pared by 1 base and J by 9 bases, with 7 bases of the junction left unmatched. The germline V gene encodes CDR1 SGHDN and CDR2 FVKESK. This CDR3 is built from 14 residues. CDR3 nucleotide sequence: TGTGCCAGCAGCCAAGGACTAGCGGTTCTCGGGCAGTACTTC. This codes for CASSQGLAVLGQYF. Using reference TRBV14 and TRBJ2-7 for the parts outside the CDR3, the full variable domain is EAGVTQFPSHSVIEKGQTVTLRCDPISGHDNLYWYRRVMGKEIKFLLHFVKESKQDESGMPNNRFLAERTGGTYSTLKVQPAELEDSGVYFCASSQGLAVLGQYFGPGTRLTVT.

J is TRBJ2-5 and V is TRBV7-3; the D gene is possibly TRBD1 (6 bases). The length of the CDR3 is 14 residues. The germline V gene encodes CDR1 SGHTA and CDR2 FQGTGA. Trimming cost V 6 bases and J 5 bases, with 16 bases left between them. The CDR3 region has the DNA TGTGCCAGCAGAGAACGTCACAGGGAGGAGACCCAGTACTTC. It encodes CASRERHREETQYF.

The V and J genes are TRBV19 and TRBJ2-2; TRBD2 agrees at 13 bases. The germline V gene has CDR1 LNHDA and CDR2 SQIVND (reference sequence). Losses at the gene ends were 7 bases for V and 5 bases for J; bases not matched to a gene: 16. The CDR3 is made up of 19 amino acids. As DNA, the CDR3 is TGTGCCAGTACCGGAGGACAGATTTGGACTAGCGGGAGAACCGGGGAGCTGTTTTTT. Encoded protein: CASTGGQIWTSGRTGELFF. Full variable domain (outside the CDR3, taken from reference TRBV19 and TRBJ2-2): DGGITQSPKYLFRKEGQNVTLSCEQNLNHDAMYWYRQDPGQGLRLIYYSQIVNDFQKGDIAEGYSVSREKKESFPLTVTSAQKNPTAFYLCASTGGQIWTSGRTGELFFGEGSRLTVL.

In this sample, this clone turned up a few times. The chain couples TRBV5-4 to TRBJ1-3, with D tentatively TRBD1 (5 bases). This CDR3 is 17 amino acids long. Deletions cut 1 base from V and 0 bases from J, with 14 bases between. CDR1 is SGHNT and CDR2 is YYREEE in the germline V gene (reference sequence). The DNA of the CDR3 is TGTGCCAGCAGCTTGTTTGGGGCAGGGCCCTCTGGAAACACCATATATTTT. As protein: CASSLFGAGPSGNTIYF.

The chain employs TRBV7-3 and TRBJ1-6, with D uncertain. V was clipped by 6 bases and J by 10 bases, with 19 bases between them. Germline CDR1 is SGHTA and CDR2 is FQGTGA. This CDR3 is built from 15 residues. CDR3 DNA sequence: TGTGCCAGCAGTCTAAACCCGGGTCGCGGCTCACCCCTCCACTTT. Translated: CASSLNPGRGSPLHF.

The J gene is TRBJ2-2, the V gene TRBV29-1, with a tentative D call TRBD2 (7 bases). CDR3 size: 13 residues. Germline V gives CDR1 SQVTM, CDR2 ANQGSEA. Trimming stripped 3 bases from V and 5 bases from J, with 10 bases between. CDR3 coding DNA: TGCAGCGTTGACAGGGGAGGGACCGGGGAGCTGTTTTTT. It is translated as CSVDRGGTGELFF.